This TCR beta chain was recorded in a study of CD8 T cells in Susac syndrome. RNA was extracted with the RNeasy kit, and a quantity of 0.5 to 1 ug was reverse transcribed using random hexamers. TCRdb re-analysed the immunoSEQ multiplex PCR reads in MiXCR, keeping a single row per CDR3 protein. The table has some 200,000 distinct CDR3 sequences, roughly 96% seen once. The CDR3 is 12 amino acids. Germline CDR1 reads SQVTM; CDR2 reads ANQGSEA. Deletions cut 4 bases from V and 5 bases from J, with 11 bases between. The TCR comes from a human donor with multiple sclerosis. The rearrangement links TRBV29-1 to TRBJ2-5; D unclear. Sequencing used CD4+ T cells from PBMCs. The CDR3, as DNA: TGCAGCGTTGGTGCCCACTGGGAGACCCAGTACTTC. It is translated as CSVGAHWETQYF.